This T cell receptor (beta chain) originates from a study of identical twins' blood T cells. Study-wide context: Approximately 12 libraries, six alpha and six beta, gave around 50 million reads.

The study, taken as a whole, reports: Mainly, cloneset size products determined shared clonotypes, twins included.

Each TCR cDNA library carried sample-specific barcodes on both ends. TCRdb used MiXCR to reprocess the 5' RACE reads, holding one entry per CDR3 protein. The data hold around 380,000 distinct CDR3 sequences, with 28% observed a single time. V lost 10 bases and J lost 4; bases outside the gene matches: 12. CDR1 MNHNS and CDR2 SASEGT come from the germline V gene. The CDR3 loop spans 16 amino acids. There are a few counts of this clonotype. The target antigen is unknown. The donors were healthy female monozygous twins, three pairs in total. The sequenced sample consisted of PBMCs. The chain couples TRBV6-1 to TRBJ2-2; 10 nucleotides line up with TRBD2. The sequence came from a woman aged 18-49 years in good health. CDR3 in amino acids: CATKTGTSESTGELFF. The CDR3 region has the DNA TGTGCCACTAAAACCGGGACTAGCGAGTCCACCGGGGAGCTGTTTTTT.